The 27 T cell receptor beta chains below were found in one sample sequenced in a study of response to subunit inactivated influenza vaccine. TCRdb called the RT-PCR reads again in MiXCR, with one record for every CDR3 protein. Among about half a million distinct CDR3 sequences listed, 9.5% to 12% were seen once. Sequenced material: PBMCs from blood, taken more than 35 days after vaccination. The receptor set was obtained from a man aged 50-59 years who received an inactivated influenza vaccine.

The rearrangement joins TRBV11-2 to TRBJ2-3; D is uncertain. The CDR3 length is 14 residues. Germline CDR1 and CDR2: SGHAT and FQNNGV. The V end was cut by 5 bases, the J end by 7 bases, with 16 bases between. The CDR3 sequence: CASSLFPSVYTQYF. The DNA of the CDR3 is TGTGCCAGCAGCCTCTTTCCGTCTGTTTATACGCAGTATTTT.

The CDR3 protein is CSAGTSGRGGEQFF. In DNA form, the CDR3 reads TGCAGTGCCGGGACTAGCGGGAGGGGTGGTGAGCAGTTCTTC. V and J are TRBV20-1 and TRBJ2-1; 16 positions match TRBD2. V shed 6 bases, J shed 9 bases, and the junction held 5 bases outside the gene matches. The germline CDR1 and CDR2 sequences are DFQATT and SNEGSKA (reference sequence). This CDR3 contains 14 residues.

V and J are TRBV6-2 or TRBV6-3 and TRBJ2-1, with 11 bases fitting TRBD2. The CDR3 runs to 17 residues. The V segment lost 2 bases and the J segment 6 bases; nucleotides outside the gene matches: 9. The germline CDR1 and CDR2 sequences are MNHEY and SVGEGT. The DNA of the CDR3 is TGTGCCAGCAGTTACAGTCGGTTAGCGGGGGGGCTCAATGAGCAGTTCTTC. Translating it yields CASSYSRLAGGLNEQFF.

In this sample, this clonotype turned up a few times. V usage is TRBV6-1 and J usage is TRBJ2-7, with 9 bases fitting TRBD1. The V and J ends lost 6 bases and 0 bases, in that order; junction bases with no gene match: 6. The CDR3 spans 15 residues. The germline CDR1 and CDR2 sequences are MNHNS and SASEGT. The CDR3 loop is CASRLRDRVSYEQYF. The CDR3 DNA is TGTGCCAGCAGGCTACGGGACAGGGTCTCCTACGAGCAGTACTTC.

This clonotype has at least ten counts. The chain combines TRBV7-9 with TRBJ1-2; TRBD1 might be the D (5 bases). CDR3 size: 13 residues. CDR1 SEHNR and CDR2 FQNEAQ come from the germline V gene (reference sequence). V was cut by 5 bases and J by 4 bases, with 11 bases left in between. Here the CDR3 reads CASSTDSPYGYTF. CDR3 nucleotide sequence: TGTGCCAGCAGCACCGACAGCCCCTATGGCTACACCTTC.

The chain carries TRBV12-3 or TRBV12-4 and TRBJ2-7, with 7 bases that match TRBD1. After removal of 7 bases from V and 0 bases from J, the junction contained 12 bases not matched to a gene. The CDR3 consists of 16 residues. The CDR3 DNA reads as TGTGCCAGCACCCTGGCCGAGACAGGGCACTCCTACGAGCAGTACTTC. As protein: CASTLAETGHSYEQYF.

Only a few counts were recorded for this clonotype. The gene calls are TRBV7-2 and TRBJ2-4, with no clear D. CDR1 is SGHTA and CDR2 is FQGNSA in the germline V gene. This CDR3 comprises 14 residues. V gave up 2 bases and J gave up 4 bases, with 9 bases separating them. The CDR3 coding sequence is TGTGCCAGCAGCTTATGGGATGGGAAAAACATTCAGTACTTC. Translated, it gives CASSLWDGKNIQYF.

This clonotype was detected only a few times. The rearrangement joins TRBV20-1 to TRBJ2-7, with unresolved D. The germline V gene has CDR1 DFQATT and CDR2 SNEGSKA (reference sequence). Trimming shortened V by 6 bases and J by 3 bases, and 9 bases separated the two germline ends. The CDR3 has 11 amino acids. CDR3 coding DNA: TGCAGTGCCACGACCGGCTACGAGCAGTACTTC. As protein: CSATTGYEQYF.

This clonotype appeared a few times. The V and J genes are TRBV3-1 and TRBJ2-3, with 12 bases aligning to TRBD2. J lost 5 bases, V lost 3 bases, and 6 bases had no gene match. In germline, CDR1 is LGHDT, CDR2 YNNKEL (reference sequence). CDR3 length: 16 residues. The CDR3 DNA reads TGTGCCAGCAGCCAGCTAGCGGGAGGGCCTGTAGATACGCAGTATTTT. It is translated as CASSQLAGGPVDTQYF.

This clonotype has a count of ten or more. The chain employs TRBV9 and TRBJ1-3; D may be TRBD1 (5 bases). Trimming stripped 0 bases from V and 1 base from J, with 14 bases between. CDR3 size: 17 residues. CDR1 SGDLS and CDR2 YYNGEE come from the germline V gene. Written as DNA, the CDR3 is TGTGCCAGCAGCGTAGATCCGGACACTCTTTCTGGAAACACCATATATTTT. It encodes CASSVDPDTLSGNTIYF.

This clonotype was seen many times. The chain combines TRBV10-3 with TRBJ2-5; 7 bases are a match to TRBD1. With V trimmed by 11 bases and J by 2 bases, 14 bases remained unmatched. CDR3 length equals 15 residues. From germline, CDR1 is ENHRY and CDR2 SYGVKD. The CDR3 spells CAARPGQTTQETQYF. The CDR3 bases are TGTGCCGCAAGGCCGGGACAGACTACTCAAGAGACCCAGTACTTC.

The chain uses TRBV27 and TRBJ2-3, with D unresolved. V dropped 0 bases and J dropped 4 bases, with 8 bases sitting between them. This CDR3 is built from 14 residues. Germline lookup yields CDR1 MNHEY and CDR2 SMNVEV (reference sequence). In DNA, the CDR3 is TGTGCCAGCAGTTTATCGACGGTGGCAGATACGCAGTATTTT. The encoded protein is CASSLSTVADTQYF.

This clonotype was recorded a few times. The chain couples TRBV21-1 to TRBJ2-7; the table names TRBD1, a call not compared with the DNA. TRBV21-1 is classified as a pseudogene. The CDR3 spans 14 residues. CDR3 sequence reads: CASSKVGDSQGERF. In DNA form, the CDR3 reads TGTGCCAGCAGCAAAGTAGGGGATTCACAGGGAGAAAGGTTC.

This clonotype showed up many times. V usage is TRBV12-3 or TRBV12-4 and J usage is TRBJ2-7, with TRBD1 matching over 10 bases. V lost 2 bases and J lost 1; bases outside the gene matches: 2. The CDR3 runs 15 residues. The CDR3 sequence is CASSLKGQGSYEQYF. The DNA for the CDR3 is TGTGCCAGCAGTTTAAAGGGACAGGGGTCCTACGAGCAGTACTTC.

The chain uses TRBV11-2 and TRBJ2-2; D call uncertain. Germline V gene lookup returns CDR1 SGHAT and CDR2 FQNNGV. The CDR3 loop spans 14 amino acids. V lost 2 bases, J lost 3 bases, and 7 bases lay in between. Here the CDR3 reads CASSLWADTGELFF. The CDR3 bases are TGTGCCAGCAGCTTATGGGCAGACACCGGGGAGCTGTTTTTT.

This clonotype has just a few counts. The J gene is TRBJ2-2, the V gene TRBV24-1; the D gene is possibly TRBD2 (6 bases). Germline V gene sequence: CDR1 KGHDR, CDR2 SFDVKD. The CDR3 is 14 amino acids. V lost 9 bases and J 4 bases, leaving 14 bases between the germline ends. CDR3 loop: CATGGLTSTGELFF. The CDR3 DNA is TGTGCCACCGGTGGACTAACGAGCACCGGGGAGCTGTTTTTT.

This clonotype has just a few counts. V is TRBV27 and J is TRBJ2-7, with 8 bases identical to TRBD2. The CDR3 extends over 16 amino acids. CDR1 is MNHEY and CDR2 is SMNVEV in the germline V gene (reference sequence). Trimming took 5 bases from V and 0 from J; bases not matched to a gene: 9. CDR3 amino acids: CASSPKIAGTSYEQYF. CDR3 bases: TGTGCCAGCAGTCCCAAAATAGCGGGAACCTCCTACGAGCAGTACTTC.

This clonotype appeared many times. In DNA form, the CDR3 reads TGTGCCAGCAGTTTCTTCCTCCCTAGCGGGGGATACGAGCAGTACTTC. This translates into CASSFFLPSGGYEQYF. The chain is built from TRBV27 and TRBJ2-7; 10 nucleotides align to TRBD2. This CDR3 region has 16 residues. Germline V gene lookup returns CDR1 MNHEY and CDR2 SMNVEV (reference sequence). V gave up 3 bases and J gave up 4 bases; unmatched junction bases: 9.

This clonotype showed up many times. The chain combines TRBV7-8 with TRBJ2-3; D is ambiguous. CDR3 length equals 15 residues. Germline V gene sequence: CDR1 SGHVS, CDR2 FQNEAQ. V was cut by 2 bases and J by 0 bases, with 9 bases left in between. Here the CDR3 reads CASSLTTLSTDTQYF. Written as DNA, the CDR3 is TGTGCCAGCAGCTTAACCACATTAAGCACAGATACGCAGTATTTT.

This clonotype was seen ten or more times. The chain combines TRBV10-3 with TRBJ1-6; 7 bases fit TRBD1. After removal of 5 bases from V and 8 bases from J, the junction contained 9 bases not matched to a gene. From germline, CDR1 is ENHRY and CDR2 SYGVKD. There are 15 residues in the CDR3. In nucleotides, the CDR3 is TGTGCCATCAGTTCCTCCTCCGACAGGGATTCACCCCTCCACTTT. Its translation: CAISSSSDRDSPLHF.

In its sample, this clonotype was seen many times. This chain connects TRBV28 to TRBJ1-6, with D unclear. The CDR3 is made up of 12 amino acids. The germline gives CDR1 MDHEN, CDR2 SYDVKM. The V end lost 2 bases, the J end lost 7 bases, and 3 bases lay between the germline ends. CDR3 DNA sequence: TGTGCCAGCAGTTTAATCAATTCACCCCTCCACTTT. The encoded protein is CASSLINSPLHF.

The V and J genes are TRBV5-6 and TRBJ2-1, with 10 nucleotides matching TRBD2. CDR3 length equals 16 residues. The germline V gene encodes CDR1 SGHDT and CDR2 YYEEEE. The V gene end was trimmed by 2 bases and the J gene end by 3 bases; junction bases not matched to a gene: 5. The CDR3, as DNA: TGTGCCAGCAGCTTCAAGCGGGGGGGCTTCTACAATGAGCAGTTCTTC. Its translation: CASSFKRGGFYNEQFF.

This clonotype was detected a few times. The CDR3 sequence: CASSVGQGAPKNIQYF. In nucleotides, the CDR3 is TGTGCCAGCAGCGTTGGACAGGGGGCTCCCAAAAACATTCAGTACTTC. V is TRBV5-5 and J is TRBJ2-4; 11 nucleotides line up with TRBD1. V trimming: 4 bases; J trimming: 2 bases; junction bases outside the gene matches: 5. Germline lookup yields CDR1 SGHKS and CDR2 YYEKEE (reference sequence). The CDR3 covers 16 residues.

The chain employs TRBV9 and TRBJ2-1, with a tentative D call TRBD1 (5 bases). V shed 0 bases and J shed 8 bases, with 15 bases lying between them. The germline gives CDR1 SGDLS, CDR2 YYNGEE. The CDR3 totals 15 residues. For the CDR3, the DNA is TGTGCCAGCAGCGTAGTTGGATGGTGGGGCTATGAGCAGTTCTTC. It encodes CASSVVGWWGYEQFF.

The chain employs TRBV29-1 and TRBJ2-3; the match to TRBD1 covers 7 bases. CDR3 size: 14 residues. Germline trimming cut 4 bases from V and 0 bases from J; bases unmatched to any gene: 4. Germline CDR1 is SQVTM and CDR2 is ANQGSEA. The CDR3 sequence: CSVAPGQSTDTQYF. CDR3 nucleotide sequence: TGCAGCGTTGCTCCGGGACAGAGCACAGATACGCAGTATTTT.

This rearrangement joins TRBV12-3 or TRBV12-4 to TRBJ2-1, with TRBD2 matching over 13 bases. The CDR3 runs 18 residues. Trimming took 5 bases from V and 8 from J; bases not matched to a gene: 15. CDR3 nucleotide sequence: TGTGCCAGCAGTCCAGGCGAGGGTACTAGCGGGGGGGTCTATGAGCAGTTCTTC. Translating it yields CASSPGEGTSGGVYEQFF.

V and J are TRBV10-3 and TRBJ1-1, with unresolved D. This CDR3 has 13 amino acids. Germline V gene data show CDR1 as ENHRY and CDR2 as SYGVKD. Trimming took off 4 bases at V and 0 bases at J, with 6 bases between the two ends. CDR3 coding DNA: TGTGCCATCAGTGCAGGAATGAACACTGAAGCTTTCTTT. It specifies CAISAGMNTEAFF.